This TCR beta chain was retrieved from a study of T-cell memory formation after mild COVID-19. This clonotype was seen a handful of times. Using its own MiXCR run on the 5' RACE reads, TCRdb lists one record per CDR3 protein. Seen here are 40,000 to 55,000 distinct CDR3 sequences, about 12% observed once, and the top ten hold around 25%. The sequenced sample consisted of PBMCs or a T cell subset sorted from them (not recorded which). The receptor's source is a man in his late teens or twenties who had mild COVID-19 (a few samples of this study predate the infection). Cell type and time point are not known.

The CDR3 sequence: CASSPYLRADQQFF. In DNA, the CDR3 is TGTGCCAGCAGCCCCTACCTCCGGGCAGACCAGCAGTTCTTC. The gene calls are TRBV2 and TRBJ2-1; D unclear. CDR3 length: 14 amino acids. V was pared by 6 bases and J by 11 bases, with 20 bases between. CDR1 and CDR2 from the germline V gene are SNHLY and FYNNEI. Supplemented by reference TRBV2 and TRBJ2-1, the full variable domain reads EPEVTQTPSHQVTQMGQEVILRCVPISNHLYFYWYRQILGQKVEFLVSFYNNEISEKSEIFDDQFSVERPDGSNFTLKIRSTKLEDSAMYFCASSPYLRADQQFFGPGTRLTVL.